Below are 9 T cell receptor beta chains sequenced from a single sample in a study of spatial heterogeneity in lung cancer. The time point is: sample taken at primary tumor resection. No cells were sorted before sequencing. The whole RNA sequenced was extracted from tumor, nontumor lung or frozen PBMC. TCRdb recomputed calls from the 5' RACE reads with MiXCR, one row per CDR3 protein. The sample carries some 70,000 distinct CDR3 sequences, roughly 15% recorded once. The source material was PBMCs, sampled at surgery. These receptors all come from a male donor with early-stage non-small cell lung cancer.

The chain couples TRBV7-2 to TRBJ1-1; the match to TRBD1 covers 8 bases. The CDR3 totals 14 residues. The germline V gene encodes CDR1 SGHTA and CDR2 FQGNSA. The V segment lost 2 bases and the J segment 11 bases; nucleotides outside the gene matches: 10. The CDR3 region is CASSLLAGQASAFF. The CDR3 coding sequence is TGTGCCAGCAGCTTATTGGCGGGACAGGCATCGGCTTTCTTT. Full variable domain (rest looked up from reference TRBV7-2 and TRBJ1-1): GAGVSQSPSNKVTEKGKDVELRCDPISGHTALYWYRQSLGQGLEFLIYFQGNSAPDKSGLPSDRFSAERTGGSVSTLTIQRTQQEDSAVYLCASSLLAGQASAFFGQGTRLTVV.

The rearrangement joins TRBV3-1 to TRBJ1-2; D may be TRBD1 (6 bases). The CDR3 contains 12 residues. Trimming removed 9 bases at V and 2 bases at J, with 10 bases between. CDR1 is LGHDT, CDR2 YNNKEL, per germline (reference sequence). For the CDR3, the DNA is TGTGCCAGTACCCAGGGGAACTATGGCTACACCTTC. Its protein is CASTQGNYGYTF.

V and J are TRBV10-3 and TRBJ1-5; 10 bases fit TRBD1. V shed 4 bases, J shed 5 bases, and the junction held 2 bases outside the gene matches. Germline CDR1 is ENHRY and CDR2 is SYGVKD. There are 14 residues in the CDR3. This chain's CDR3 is CAISAGQGDQPQHF. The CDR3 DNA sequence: TGTGCCATCAGTGCAGGACAGGGGGATCAGCCCCAGCATTTT.

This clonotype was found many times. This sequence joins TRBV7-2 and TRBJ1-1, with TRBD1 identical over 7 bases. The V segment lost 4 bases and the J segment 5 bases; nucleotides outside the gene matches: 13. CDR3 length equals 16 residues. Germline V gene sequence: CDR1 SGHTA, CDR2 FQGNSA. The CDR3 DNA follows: TGTGCCAGCAGCTACGACAGGGCCTCCAGGAGTACTGAAGCTTTCTTT. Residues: CASSYDRASRSTEAFF.

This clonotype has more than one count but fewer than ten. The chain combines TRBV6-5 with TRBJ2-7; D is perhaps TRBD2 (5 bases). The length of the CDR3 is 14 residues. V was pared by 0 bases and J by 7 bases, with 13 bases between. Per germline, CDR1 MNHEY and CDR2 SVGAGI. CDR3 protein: CASSYSGFSGEQYF. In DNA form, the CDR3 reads TGTGCCAGCAGTTACTCGGGGTTTTCGGGGGAGCAGTACTTC.

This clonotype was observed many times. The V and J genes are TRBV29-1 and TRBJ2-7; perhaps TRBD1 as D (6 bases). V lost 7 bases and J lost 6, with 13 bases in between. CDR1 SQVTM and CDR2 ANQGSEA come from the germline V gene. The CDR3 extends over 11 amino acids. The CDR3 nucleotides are TGCAGCGGAAGGTGGGGGCGCGAGCAGTACTTC. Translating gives CSGRWGREQYF.

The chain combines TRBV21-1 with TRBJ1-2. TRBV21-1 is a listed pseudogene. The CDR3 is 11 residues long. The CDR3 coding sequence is TGTGCCAGCAGCAAAGACGGAGGCTACACCTTC. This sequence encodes CASSKDGGYTF.

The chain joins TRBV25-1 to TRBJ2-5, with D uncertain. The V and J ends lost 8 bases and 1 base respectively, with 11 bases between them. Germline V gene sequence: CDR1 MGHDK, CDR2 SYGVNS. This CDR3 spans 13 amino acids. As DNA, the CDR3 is TGTGCCAGCGCTTCGGCCCTCCAAGAGACCCAGTACTTC. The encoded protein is CASASALQETQYF. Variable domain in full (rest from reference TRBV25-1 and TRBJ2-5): EADIYQTPRYLVIGTGKKITLECSQTMGHDKMYWYQQDPGMELHLIHYSYGVNSTEKGDLSSESTVSRIRTEHFPLTLESARPSHTSQYLCASASALQETQYFGPGTRLLVL.

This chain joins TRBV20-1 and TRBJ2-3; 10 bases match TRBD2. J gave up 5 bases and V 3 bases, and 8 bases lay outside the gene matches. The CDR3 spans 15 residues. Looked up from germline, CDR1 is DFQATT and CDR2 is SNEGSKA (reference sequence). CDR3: CSASRLAGNQDTQYF. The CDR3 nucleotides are TGCAGTGCTAGTAGACTAGCGGGTAACCAAGATACGCAGTATTTT.